Below are 14 T cell receptor beta chains sequenced from a single sample in a study of T cells in Graves' hyperthyroidism and ophthalmopathy. Amplification yielded TCR beta CDR3 regions, with RNA transcripts as the source. When the TCR CDR3 underwent first-round RT-PCR, the HTBI primer set was used. TCRdb passed the multiplex PCR reads through MiXCR, listing each CDR3 protein once. The sample gives some 560,000 distinct CDR3 sequences, around 16% of which show up once; approximately 7.4% is in the top ten. Sequencing was carried out using blood. The receptors were gathered from a woman aged 25-40 years with Graves' hyperthyroidism.

Comments on this clonotype: An end of the junction does not agree with germline; a read error may underlie this. The chain carries TRBV27 and TRBJ2-1; no clear D. The CDR3 is 13 amino acids. In germline, CDR1 is MNHEY, CDR2 SMNVEV (reference sequence). CDR3 loop: CASSTPYAGPYVF. The CDR3 bases are TGTGCCAGCAGTACACCATATGCCGGACCCTACGTCTTC.

The CDR3 reads CATSRGGENYEQYF. In nucleotides, the CDR3 is TGTGCCACCTCGCGTGGCGGAGAGAACTACGAGCAGTACTTC. The chain combines TRBV6-1 with TRBJ2-7, with D uncertain. Germline CDR1 reads MNHNS; CDR2 reads SASEGT. The CDR3 runs 14 residues. The V and J ends lost 10 bases and 3 bases respectively, with 19 bases between them.

The chain recombines TRBV28 with TRBJ2-2, with D perhaps matching TRBD1 or TRBD2 (5 bases each). This CDR3 contains 16 residues. Germline CDR1 and CDR2: MDHEN and SYDVKM. V was clipped by 3 bases and J by 0 bases, with 11 bases between them. Here the CDR3 reads CASSFFGTSNTGELFF. CDR3 coding DNA: TGTGCCAGCAGTTTTTTTGGGACCTCGAACACCGGGGAGCTGTTTTTT.

V and J are TRBV28 and TRBJ2-5, with a weak D call TRBD1 (5 bases). CDR1 is MDHEN and CDR2 is SYDVKM in the germline V gene. Trimming cost V 4 bases and J 1 base, with 16 bases left between them. The CDR3 sequence is 16 residues long. The CDR3 nucleotides are TGTGCCAGCAGTTCCCTGTCTTTTGGGGCCCAAGAGACCCAGTACTTC. Protein sequence: CASSSLSFGAQETQYF. Using reference TRBV28 and TRBJ2-5 for the parts outside the CDR3, the full variable domain is DVKVTQSSRYLVKRTGEKVFLECVQDMDHENMFWYRQDPGLGLRLIYFSYDVKMKEKGDIPEGYSVSREKKERFSLILESASTNQTSMYLCASSSLSFGAQETQYFGPGTRLLVL.

This clonotype was seen repeatedly, ten times or more. This chain's CDR3 is CASRGTRLSSYEQYF. In DNA form, the CDR3 reads TGTGCCAGCAGGGGGACGCGTCTATCATCCTACGAGCAGTACTTC. J is TRBJ2-7 and V is TRBV2; D may correspond to TRBD1 or TRBD2 (5 bases each). The CDR3 sequence is 15 residues long. Trimming removed 6 bases at V and 1 base at J, with 16 bases between. The germline V gene has CDR1 SNHLY and CDR2 FYNNEI.

This clonotype was counted at least ten times. The rearrangement uses TRBV3-1 and TRBJ2-7; D perhaps matches TRBD2 (6 bases). Per germline, CDR1 LGHDT and CDR2 YNNKEL (reference sequence). V was cut by 4 bases and J by 6 bases, with 13 bases left in between. The CDR3 runs to 13 residues. CDR3 DNA sequence: TGTGCCAGCAGCCCTCGGGAGACAGTCGAGCAGTACTTC. Protein sequence: CASSPRETVEQYF.

This clonotype was counted at least ten times. The gene calls are TRBV10-3 and TRBJ2-5; 10 bases line up with TRBD2. Germline lookup yields CDR1 ENHRY and CDR2 SYGVKD. This CDR3 is 17 amino acids long. Unmatched junction bases numbered 7, after V lost 2 bases and J lost 1 base. The CDR3 region is CAISEPWTSGGQETQYF. CDR3 sequence (DNA): TGTGCCATCAGTGAGCCTTGGACTAGCGGAGGCCAAGAGACCCAGTACTTC.

As concerns this clonotype: Since a much larger clone is just one base distant, this may be a read error. This rearrangement joins TRBV29-1 to TRBJ2-1; 10 bases are shared with TRBD1. CDR1 is SQVTM and CDR2 is ANQGSEA in the germline V gene. The CDR3 totals 14 residues. Trimming at V came to 7 bases and at J to 4 bases, leaving 7 bases not matched to a gene. In nucleotides, the CDR3 is TGCAGCGCTCGACAGGGGGCCGATTACAATGAGCAGTTCTTC. This encodes CSARQGADYNEQFF.

This clonotype was picked up a small number of times. This chain links TRBV20-1 with TRBJ2-7; no clear D. CDR1 DFQATT and CDR2 SNEGSKA come from the germline V gene (reference sequence). This CDR3 region has 13 residues. Between the trimmed V and J ends, which lost 5 bases and 0 bases, there was a span of 11 bases. CDR3 bases: TGCAGTGCTGTGGGAACACACTCCTACGAGCAGTACTTC. Amino acids: CSAVGTHSYEQYF.

This clonotype was observed at least ten times. This rearrangement joins TRBV30 to TRBJ2-2; 7 nucleotides agree with TRBD2. Trimming cost V 3 bases and J 5 bases; bases outside gene matches: 9. Germline CDR1 GTSNPN, CDR2 SVGIG (reference sequence). This CDR3 is built from 15 residues. In DNA form, the CDR3 reads TGTGCCTGGAGGATTTCTGCGGGAGTTACCGGGGAGCTGTTTTTT. Protein product: CAWRISAGVTGELFF.

This clonotype has at least ten counts. This chain connects TRBV20-1 to TRBJ2-3; maybe TRBD1 (6 bases). The CDR3 is 14 amino acids. Germline assignment: CDR1 DFQATT and CDR2 SNEGSKA (reference sequence). V gave up 1 base and J gave up 2 bases, with 10 bases separating them. This CDR3 is CSARVQGHTDTQYF. The CDR3 nucleotides read TGCAGTGCTAGAGTACAGGGTCACACAGATACGCAGTATTTT.

The V call is TRBV19, the J call TRBJ2-1, with TRBD2 matching over 9 bases. Germline values: CDR1 LNHDA, CDR2 SQIVND (reference sequence). The CDR3 runs 16 residues. Trimming removed 1 base from V and 5 bases from J; junction bases left unmatched: 6. The CDR3 nucleotides are TGTGCCAGTAGTATAGCGGGGCTAGCGGGAAACAATGAGCAGTTCTTC. It codes for CASSIAGLAGNNEQFF.

This chain links TRBV28 with TRBJ1-5, with TRBD1 matching 8 bases. Trimming took 6 bases from V and 7 from J; bases not matched to a gene: 8. The CDR3 totals 14 residues. Germline V gives CDR1 MDHEN, CDR2 SYDVKM. The CDR3 protein is CASRGGTGPQPQHF. CDR3 DNA: TGTGCCAGCAGGGGGGGGACAGGTCCCCAGCCCCAGCATTTT.

This clonotype has at least ten counts. The rearrangement uses TRBV5-1 and TRBJ2-7; D may correspond to TRBD1 or TRBD2 (6 bases each). Between the trimmed V and J ends, which lost 0 bases and 2 bases, there was a span of 12 bases. CDR3 length: 15 residues. The germline V gene encodes CDR1 SGHRS and CDR2 YFSETQ. The chain's CDR3 is CASSLVAGEAYEQYF. The DNA of the CDR3 is TGCGCCAGCAGCTTGGTAGCAGGGGAGGCCTACGAGCAGTACTTC.